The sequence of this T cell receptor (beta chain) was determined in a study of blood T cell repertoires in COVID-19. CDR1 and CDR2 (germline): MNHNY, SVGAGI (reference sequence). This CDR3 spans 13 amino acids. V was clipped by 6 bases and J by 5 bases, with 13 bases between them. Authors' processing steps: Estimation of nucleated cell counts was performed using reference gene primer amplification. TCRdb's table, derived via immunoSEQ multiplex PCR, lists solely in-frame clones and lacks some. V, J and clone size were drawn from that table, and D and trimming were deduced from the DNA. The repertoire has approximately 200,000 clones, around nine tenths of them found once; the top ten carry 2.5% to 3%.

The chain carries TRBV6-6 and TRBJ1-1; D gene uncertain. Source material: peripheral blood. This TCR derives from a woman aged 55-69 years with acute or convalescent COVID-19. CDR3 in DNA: TGTGCCAGCAGCCAACCCCCTCGGACTGAAGCTTTCTTT. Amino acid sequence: CASSQPPRTEAFF.